Below, one T cell receptor beta chain is given with its context. The antigen is not known. Different DNA sequences within this sample yield the same CDR3. Researchers partitioned CD4+ cells into CD45RA+ naive and CD45RA-negative memory subsets. Libraries were prepared by immunoSEQ multiplex PCR; TCRdb keeps only in-frame clonotypes and omits some of them. Of about 2.4 million clones in the sample, approximately 94% were seen once. This entry is derived from a study of shared clonotypes between healthy human individuals. Broader study findings: Generally, naive subsets came out with larger estimated richness than memory subsets.

The source material was naive CD4+ T cells sorted from blood. Specified subset: CD45RA+ positively selected. This TCR came from a man aged 18 to 30 in good health.

In DNA form, the CDR3 reads TGTGCCAGCAGGGGACAGGGCAGCCAGCCCCAGCATTTT. Translating gives CASRGQGSQPQHF. This chain links TRBV2 with TRBJ1-5; TRBD1 matches 9 bases. Germline-derived CDR1 and CDR2 are SNHLY and FYNNEI. The CDR3 length is 13 residues. The junction had 4 bases not matched to a gene; V was cut back by 6 bases and J by 7 bases.